These 20 T cell receptor beta chains were all obtained from the same sample, sequenced in a study of tumor and adjacent non-tumor tissue in lung cancer. Three rounds of nested PCR, following a modified ARM-PCR protocol, produced the TCRbeta library. TCRdb fed the multiplex PCR reads into MiXCR, producing one record per CDR3 protein. The profile shows 98,000 or so distinct CDR3 sequences, around three quarters of them singletons. The template was RNA from unsorted bulk tissue. More than 3 cm separated this lung sample from the edge of the tumor. The sequencing input was distant non-tumor lung tissue. These receptors were obtained from a man in his fifties or sixties with small cell lung cancer.

Remarks on this clonotype: The junction and the germline gene differ at one end; a read error may be behind it. The chain combines TRBV5-1 with TRBJ2-1; 9 bases agree with TRBD2. Germline-derived CDR1 and CDR2 are SGHRS and YFSETQ. The CDR3 covers 15 residues. CDR3 bases: TGCGCCAACACCCCTAGCGGGGCAGTTGGGAATGAGAAGTTCTTC. Amino acid sequence: CANTPSGAVGNEKFF.

Concerning this clonotype: Mismatch with germline at one junction end may stem from a read error. The rearrangement joins TRBV29-1 to TRBJ2-3; perhaps D is TRBD1 or TRBD2 (5 bases each). Germline-derived CDR1 and CDR2 are SQVTM and ANQGSEA. CDR3 size: 12 residues. CDR3 DNA sequence: TGCAGCGTTGAGAGGGGCACATATACGCAATATTTT. It codes for CSVERGTYTQYF.

As concerns this clonotype: Since the CDR3 does not end with the conserved phenylalanine or tryptophan, this likely comes from a read error. This rearrangement joins TRBV11-2 to TRBJ1-1; no clear D gene. The germline V gene has CDR1 SGHAT and CDR2 FQNNGV. CDR3 size: 13 residues. CDR3 sequence reads: CSSSLREVLEAFI. The DNA of the CDR3 is TGTTCCAGCAGCTTAAGGGAGGTCCTGGAAGCTTTCATT.

For this clonotype: A single base separates this from a much larger clone, so it may be a read error. The chain has TRBV24-1 and TRBJ2-5; weak D call: TRBD1 (5 bases). V shed 3 bases and J shed 5 bases, with 15 bases lying between them. The CDR3 is made up of 15 amino acids. CDR1 and CDR2 (germline): KGHDR, SFDVKD. The CDR3 sequence: CATSDPGHGGETQYF. CDR3 coding DNA: TGTGCCACCAGTGATCCTGGACATGGCGGCGAGACCCAGTACTTC.

Comment on this clonotype: The junction differs from germline at one of its ends, possibly a read error. The chain joins TRBV6-5 to TRBJ1-3; D ambiguous. Germline lookup yields CDR1 MNHEY and CDR2 SVGAGI. The CDR3 is 14 residues long. Written as DNA, the CDR3 is TGTGCCAGCAATTACTCTCGGGGATGGAACATCATATATTTT. Residues: CASNYSRGWNIIYF.

As for this clonotype: A junction end diverges from the germline sequence, so it may reflect a read error. V usage is TRBV11-2 and J usage is TRBJ1-1; weak D call: TRBD1 (6 bases). This CDR3 is built from 15 residues. Germline-derived CDR1 and CDR2 are SGHAT and FQNNGV. The CDR3 here is CASSLEPGADTETFF. The DNA for the CDR3 is TGTGCCAGCAGCTTAGAACCGGGGGCGGACACTGAAACTTTCTTT.

The gene calls are TRBV12-3 or TRBV12-4 and TRBJ1-2; maybe TRBD1 (6 bases). Trimming pared 3 bases from V and 11 bases from J, leaving 16 bases between. The CDR3 runs 13 residues. CDR3 nucleotide sequence: TGTGCCAGCAGTTTGGCGGCAGGGGTTGGTTACACCTTC. It specifies CASSLAAGVGYTF.

As for this clonotype: Given the absence of the conserved phenylalanine or tryptophan at the CDR3 end, a read error is likely. This chain links TRBV11-2 with TRBJ2-7; D possibly corresponds to TRBD2 (5 bases). The CDR3 has 14 residues. CDR1 SGHAT and CDR2 FQNNGV come from the germline V gene. This CDR3 is CSSSLEVGGYEQYL. CDR3 DNA sequence: TGTTCCAGCAGCTTAGAAGTCGGAGGCTATGAGCAGTACTTA.

Concerning this clonotype: Possible read error: a much larger clone is one base away. This sequence joins TRBV28 and TRBJ1-2, with unresolved D. V was trimmed by 10 bases and J by 2 bases, leaving 8 bases between them. This CDR3 is built from 11 residues. CDR1 is MDHEN, CDR2 SYDVKM, per germline. In DNA form, the CDR3 reads TGTGCCAACAGCCTCAACTATGGCTACACCTTC. It specifies CANSLNYGYTF.

On this clonotype itself: This sequence may be a read error, since a much larger clone differs from it by one base. V gene TRBV20-1 combines with J gene TRBJ2-3; 10 positions match TRBD2. The CDR3 length is 16 residues. V lost 7 bases, J lost 3 bases, and 13 bases stayed unmatched. Per germline, CDR1 DFQATT and CDR2 SNEGSKA (reference sequence). The CDR3 nucleotides read TGCAGTGTTAGGGGACTAGCGACTGCTAGGACAGATACGCAGTATTTT. Amino acid sequence: CSVRGLATARTDTQYF.

Judged by abundance, this clonotype is medium-sized. The chain couples TRBV11-2 to TRBJ2-2; a possible D gene is TRBD1 (6 bases). V was trimmed by 5 bases and J by 2 bases, leaving 15 bases between them. The CDR3 is 16 residues long. Germline V lookup: CDR1 SGHAT, CDR2 FQNNGV. In DNA, the CDR3 is TGTGCCAGCAGCAGACAGGCGGGTGGTAACACCGGGGAGCTGTTTTTT. Translated, it gives CASSRQAGGNTGELFF. Filled out from reference TRBV11-2 and TRBJ2-2, the complete variable domain reads EAGVAQSPRYKIIEKRQSVAFWCNPISGHATLYWYQQILGQGPKLLIQFQNNGVVDDSQLPKDRFSAERLKGVDSTLKIQPAKLEDSAVYLCASSRQAGGNTGELFFGEGSRLTVL.

The CDR3 sequence: CSAVQGYNEWFF. Written as DNA, the CDR3 is TGCAGCGCCGTACAGGGATACAATGAGTGGTTCTTC. V and J are TRBV29-1 and TRBJ2-1; possibly TRBD1 for D (6 bases). Germline CDR1 and CDR2: SQVTM and ANQGSEA. With 7 bases removed from V and 15 bases from J, the gap between germline ends came to 22 bases. The CDR3 runs to 12 residues.

Comment on this clonotype: A read error may produce the germline difference seen at one junction end. The rearrangement links TRBV13 to TRBJ2-3, with TRBD1 as a possible D gene (5 bases). The CDR3 runs to 14 residues. Germline CDR1 and CDR2: PRHDT and FYEKMQ (reference sequence). CDR3 sequence (DNA): TGCGCCAGCAGCCCCCGACAGAGCAGAGATACGCAGTATTTT. Its translation is CASSPRQSRDTQYF.

A remark on this clonotype: A junction end diverges from the germline sequence, so it may reflect a read error. V is TRBV12-3 or TRBV12-4 and J is TRBJ2-2; 10 bases are shared with TRBD2. CDR3 length: 15 amino acids. CDR3 bases: TGTGCCAGCAGTCCCGGGACTAGCGCGTCCAGGGAGCTGCTTTTT. Protein: CASSPGTSASRELLF.

In its sample, this clonotype was seen many times. The V call is TRBV20-1, the J call TRBJ2-1, with 13 bases matching TRBD2. CDR1 and CDR2 (germline): DFQATT, SNEGSKA (reference sequence). The V gene end was trimmed by 0 bases and the J gene end by 0 bases; junction bases not matched to a gene: 8. The CDR3 is 19 residues long. Here the CDR3 reads CSARDAPLAGGSSYNEQFF. CDR3 bases: TGCAGTGCTAGAGATGCCCCACTAGCGGGAGGGAGCTCCTACAATGAGCAGTTCTTC.

Comment on this clonotype: This may come from a read error, since a much larger clone is one base off. The conserved phenylalanine or tryptophan normally closing the CDR3 is absent here, so this likely arose from a read error. Because the CDR3's place on the DNA is in doubt, the DNA is left out and the CDR3 is given as listed by TCRdb. The V gene is TRBV12-3 or TRBV12-4, the J gene TRBJ2-1. The length of the CDR3 is 13 amino acids, counting both ends. The CDR3 sequence: CASSLSLKPRRFL.

The table lists this clonotype with a count of one. The conserved phenylalanine or tryptophan is not found at the CDR3 terminus, so this likely reflects a read error. J is TRBJ2-1 and V is TRBV11-2, with D unresolved. The CDR3 consists of 13 residues. Germline assignment: CDR1 SGHAT and CDR2 FQNNGV. The CDR3 DNA reads as TGTGGCAGCAGCTTAGTGTGGGACAATGAGCAGTTCCTC. As protein: CGSSLVWDNEQFL.

The chain couples TRBV29-1 to TRBJ2-3, with D tentatively TRBD1 (6 bases). Germline loops: CDR1 SQVTM, CDR2 ANQGSEA. With 5 bases removed from V and 6 bases from J, the gap between germline ends came to 24 bases. There are 16 residues in the CDR3. The CDR3 DNA reads TGCAGCGTTCAGTGGGGCCCGGACAGAGGGGCTGATACGCAGTATTTT. Its translation: CSVQWGPDRGADTQYF.

Comment on this clonotype: A read error may be the cause here, since a much bigger clone is one base away. The CDR3 carries no conserved terminal phenylalanine or tryptophan, so it likely arises from a read error. The chain employs TRBV6-1 and TRBJ2-7; 7 bases match TRBD1. The CDR3 covers 15 residues. The germline V gene encodes CDR1 MNHNS and CDR2 SASEGT. V shed 2 bases and J 2 bases; nucleotides not matched to a gene: 6. CDR3 sequence (DNA): TGTGCCAGCAGTGAAAGGGACAGCCACGCCTACGAGCAGTACTTG. Translating it yields CASSERDSHAYEQYL.

To note about this clonotype: Its ends do not fully match the called genes, so a read error is possible. The chain joins TRBV6-5 to TRBJ1-2; D is ambiguous. Germline V gene sequence: CDR1 MNHEY, CDR2 SVGAGI. The length of the CDR3 is 16 residues. DNA of the CDR3: TGTGCCAGCACCCCCGTCACCGAGACGGGGAACTATGGTTACACCTTC. This translates into CASTPVTETGNYGYTF.